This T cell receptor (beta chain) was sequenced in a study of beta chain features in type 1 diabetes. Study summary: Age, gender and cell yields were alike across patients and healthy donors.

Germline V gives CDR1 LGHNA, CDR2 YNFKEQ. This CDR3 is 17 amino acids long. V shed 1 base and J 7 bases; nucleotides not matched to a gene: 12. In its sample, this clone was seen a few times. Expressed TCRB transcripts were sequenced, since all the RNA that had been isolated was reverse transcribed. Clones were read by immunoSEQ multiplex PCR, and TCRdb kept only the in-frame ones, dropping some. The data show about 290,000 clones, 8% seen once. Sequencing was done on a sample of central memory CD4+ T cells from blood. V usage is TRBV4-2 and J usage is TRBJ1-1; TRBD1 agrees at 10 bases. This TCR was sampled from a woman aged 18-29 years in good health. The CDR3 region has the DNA TGTGCCAGCAGCCAAGGCACTGTGGACAGGGGGGTTAATGAAGCTTTCTTT. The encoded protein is CASSQGTVDRGVNEAFF.